These T cell receptor beta chains were read from a single sample in a study of T cells in Graves' hyperthyroidism and ophthalmopathy. Each CDR3 protein gets one entry after TCRdb re-called the multiplex PCR reads with MiXCR. The data show 500,000 to 600,000 distinct CDR3 sequences, roughly 50% seen once. The sequenced sample consisted of peripheral blood or thyroid tissue (not recorded which). All receptors come from an adult woman with Graves' disease, either hyperthyroidism or ophthalmopathy (not recorded which). The CDR3 runs from the conserved cysteine through the conserved F or W. D genes are given only for firm matches. The size field is filled for only some rows; it gives once, few, many or a size class.

CASSLAGTGGNLNYGYTF,TGCGCCAGCAGCTTGGCGGGGACAGGGGGAAACCTCAACTATGGCTACACCTTC,few,TRBJ1-2,TRBV5-1,TRBD1
CATSRERESTEAFF,TGTGCCACCAGCAGAGAAAGGGAGAGCACTGAAGCTTTCTTT,.,TRBJ1-1,TRBV15,.
CASSASGRGTYEQYF,TGTGCCAGCAGTGCTAGCGGGAGAGGAACCTACGAGCAGTACTTC,many,TRBJ2-7,TRBV6-1,TRBD2
CATSEGGPFYGYTF,TGTGCCACCTCCGAGGGGGGGCCTTTCTATGGCTACACCTTC,once,TRBJ1-2,TRBV7-9,.
CASSPGFSSYEQYF,TGTGCCAGCAGCCCCGGGTTTAGCTCCTACGAGCAGTACTTC,many,TRBJ2-7,TRBV7-3,.
CASSDETSAYQETQYF,TGTGCCAGCAGTGACGAGACTAGCGCTTACCAAGAGACCCAGTACTTC,once,TRBJ2-5,TRBV6-4,TRBD2
CASSYGGTEAFF,TGTGCCAGCAGTTACGGAGGGACTGAAGCTTTCTTT,many,TRBJ1-1,TRBV6-6,.
CASSGTSGRADTQYF,TGTGCCAGCAGCGGGACTAGCGGGAGGGCGGATACGCAGTATTTT,.,TRBJ2-3,TRBV2,TRBD2
CATKNRGTSSPDTQYF,TGTGCCACCAAGAACAGGGGGACTTCCTCCCCAGATACGCAGTATTTT,.,TRBJ2-3,TRBV10-3,TRBD1
CASSGSAHSGNTIYF,TGTGCCAGCAGCGGCTCGGCCCACTCTGGAAACACCATATATTTT,.,TRBJ1-3,TRBV7-2,.
CASSLPRGGTYEQYF,TGTGCCAGCAGTTTACCGAGGGGAGGAACCTACGAGCAGTACTTC,.,TRBJ2-7,TRBV28,.
CASLDTYYGYTF,TGTGCCAGCCTGGACACTTACTATGGCTACACCTTC,.,TRBJ1-2,TRBV7-9,.
CASSSSGRSYEQYF,TGTGCCAGCAGTAGTAGCGGGAGGTCCTACGAGCAGTACTTC,many,TRBJ2-7,TRBV6-6,TRBD2
CATSDSGRTSAGSYNEQFF,TGTGCCACCAGTGATTCAGGACGGACTAGCGCTGGCTCCTACAATGAGCAGTTCTTC,few,TRBJ2-1,TRBV24-1,TRBD2
CASSNWGELYEQYF,TGTGCCAGCTCTAACTGGGGGGAGCTCTACGAGCAGTACTTC,once,TRBJ2-7,TRBV7-9,.
CASKGAGYTF,TGTGCCAGCAAGGGAGCCGGCTACACCTTC,many,TRBJ1-2,TRBV12-3/TRBV12-4,.
CASRKGQANTEAFF,TGTGCCAGCAGAAAGGGACAGGCAAACACTGAAGCTTTCTTT,.,TRBJ1-1,TRBV7-9,TRBD1
CASSLPPFSGANVLTF,TGTGCCAGCAGCTTGCCGCCCTTCTCTGGGGCCAACGTCCTGACTTTC,.,TRBJ2-6,TRBV11-1,.
CASSQPRPGRGLMNTEAFF,TGCGCCAGCAGCCAGCCCCGCCCGGGACGAGGGCTGATGAACACTGAAGCTTTCTTT,few,TRBJ1-1,TRBV4-1,.
CASNLGQVYEQYF,TGTGCCAGCAACCTGGGACAGGTCTACGAGCAGTACTTC,many,TRBJ2-7,TRBV6-1,TRBD1
CASSQEDVAQYF,TGTGCCAGCAGCCAGGAGGACGTAGCCCAGTACTTC,many,TRBJ2-5,TRBV7-9,.
CASSPGPTWGDYEQYF,TGCGCCAGCAGCCCCGGGCCTACGTGGGGGGATTACGAGCAGTACTTC,few,TRBJ2-7,TRBV5-1,.
CATSRQGTDTQYF,TGTGCCACCAGCAGACAGGGCACAGATACGCAGTATTTT,.,TRBJ2-3,TRBV24-1,.
CASSLPRVSPYEQYF,TGTGCCAGCAGTCTCCCTCGGGTTTCCCCCTACGAGCAGTACTTC,few,TRBJ2-7,TRBV7-9,.
CASSTRADRFLPGELFF,TGTGCCAGCAGTACCCGGGCCGACAGGTTTCTCCCCGGGGAGCTGTTTTTT,.,TRBJ2-2,TRBV12-3/TRBV12-4,.
CASSPLRDLSWETQYF,TGTGCCAGCAGCCCCCTACGGGACCTTTCTTGGGAGACCCAGTACTTC,many,TRBJ2-5,TRBV7-9,.
CASSALEGQLYEQYF,TGTGCCAGCAGTGCGTTGGAGGGACAGCTCTACGAGCAGTACTTC,many,TRBJ2-7,TRBV2,.
CSALFTYEQYF,TGCAGCGCCCTATTCACTTACGAGCAGTACTTC,many,TRBJ2-7,TRBV29-1,.
CSAPVGKFGELFF,TGCAGTGCGCCCGTGGGCAAGTTCGGGGAGCTGTTTTTT,.,TRBJ2-2,TRBV20-1,.
CSAREDPDSPLHF,TGCAGTGCTAGAGAAGACCCCGATTCACCCCTCCACTTT,many,TRBJ1-6,TRBV20-1,.
CSARLAGGWETQYF,TGCAGTGCAAGACTAGCGGGGGGTTGGGAGACCCAGTACTTC,.,TRBJ2-5,TRBV20-1,TRBD2
CASSLTGVPVMNTEAFF,TGCGCCAGCAGCCTAACCGGGGTGCCGGTCATGAACACTGAAGCTTTCTTT,many,TRBJ1-1,TRBV5-1,.
CASSSQPDRSYEQYF,TGTGCCAGCAGCTCTCAGCCGGACAGGAGTTACGAGCAGTACTTC,many,TRBJ2-7,TRBV7-8,TRBD1
CASSLLGAMGNSPLHF,TGCGCCAGCAGCTTGCTGGGGGCAATGGGGAATTCACCCCTCCACTTT,many,TRBJ1-6,TRBV5-1,.
CASHAPGQLLLAKNIQYF,TGTGCCAGCCACGCCCCGGGACAGCTTCTACTAGCCAAAAACATTCAGTACTTC,once,TRBJ2-4,TRBV19,TRBD1
CATRGTSRTNQPQHF,TGTGCCACGAGGGGTACAAGCCGAACCAATCAGCCCCAGCATTTT,.,TRBJ1-5,TRBV2,.
CSASGSRTSGRSIYEQYF,TGCAGTGCTAGCGGTAGCCGGACTAGCGGGAGATCGATCTACGAGCAGTACTTC,many,TRBJ2-7,TRBV20-1,TRBD2
CASSHDRRTEAFF,TGTGCCAGCAGCCACGACAGGAGGACTGAAGCTTTCTTT,few,TRBJ1-1,TRBV7-8,.
CASSQDRGKVAEAFF,TGTGCCAGTAGCCAAGATCGGGGCAAGGTTGCTGAAGCTTTCTTT,few,TRBJ1-1,TRBV14,.
CASSKLGRGGEQYF,TGTGCCAGCAGCAAATTGGGACGCGGGGGAGAGCAGTACTTC,many,TRBJ2-7,TRBV7-3,TRBD2
CASSQTPEGDTQYF,TGCGCCAGCAGCCAAACCCCGGAGGGGGATACGCAGTATTTT,.,TRBJ2-3,TRBV4-1,.
CASSPTDRGREAFF,TGTGCCAGCAGCCCTACGGACAGGGGGCGCGAAGCTTTCTTT,many,TRBJ1-1,TRBV7-9,TRBD1
CASSQAGDDYTF,TGTGCCAGCAGCCAGGCGGGGGACGACTACACCTTC,many,TRBJ1-2,TRBV6-6,.
CSVQRNTEAFF,TGCAGCGTCCAGAGGAACACTGAAGCTTTCTTT,few,TRBJ1-1,TRBV29-1,.
CASSQGDSGYTF,TGTGCCAGCAGTCAGGGGGACAGTGGCTACACCTTC,.,TRBJ1-2,TRBV5-6,TRBD1